This TCR beta chain derives from a study of neoadjuvant anti-PD-1 for oral cavity cancer. Overall study results and limits: TCR analyses covered only three patients per response group.

Worth noting for this clone: What it binds is unknown.

This CDR3 is built from 13 residues. V was clipped by 1 base and J by 6 bases, with 10 bases between them. In germline, CDR1 is SGHVS, CDR2 FNYEAQ. The repertoire was sequenced with immunoSEQ multiplex PCR; TCRdb's copy has only in-frame clones and lacks some. The sample has approximately 12,000 clones, under 60% seen once; the top ten hold 10% to 15%. This TCR was recovered from a person aged 35-79 years with oral cavity squamous cell carcinoma. The rearrangement joins TRBV7-6 to TRBJ2-7; D is unresolved. The specimen comprised tumor tissue, sampled before nivolumab (anti-PD-1) treatment. Here the CDR3 DNA reads TGTGCCAGCAGCTTAGAATCTAGAGGCGAGCAGTACTTC. The encoded protein is CASSLESRGEQYF. The full variable domain, its missing parts supplied by reference TRBV7-6 and TRBJ2-7, is GAGVSQSPRYKVTKRGQDVALRCDPISGHVSLYWYRQALGQGPEFLTYFNYEAQQDKSGLPNDRFSAERPEGSISTLTIQRTEQRDSAMYRCASSLESRGEQYFGPGTRLTVT.